The present T cell receptor beta chain was sequenced within a study of control samples from healthy donors and cancer patients. The V gene lost 2 bases and the J gene lost 3 bases, with 4 bases spanning the gap. The CDR3 extends over 13 amino acids. The germline CDR1 and CDR2 sequences are KGHSH and LQKENI. TCRdb's copy holds only in-frame clones and misses some; the assay was immunoSEQ multiplex PCR. The table records some 150,000 clones, 90% to 95% of them present only once. The chain joins TRBV18 to TRBJ2-2; D is ambiguous. Sequences were obtained from blood. The clonotype was recovered from a middle-aged man in good health. CDR3 sequence (DNA): TGTGCCAGCTCACCAGTCCACACCGGGGAGCTGTTTTTT. Its protein is CASSPVHTGELFF.